One TCR beta chain is described in this entry. In the study's own analysis: Reference gene primer amplification in the assay estimated nucleated cell counts. The table came from immunoSEQ multiplex PCR; TCRdb's copy has only in-frame clones and leaves some out. The V and J calls and clone size are taken from that table; D and trimming were inferred from the DNA. The sample carries approximately 110,000 clones, 86% recorded once. This sample was included in a study of blood T cell repertoires in COVID-19. As for the study in general: Italy, Spain and the United States were the sources of the convalescent and acute COVID-19 samples. PBMCs, B-cell-depleted T cells, or T cells provided the cDNA or gDNA that made up the material.

Germline V gene sequence: CDR1 SEHNR, CDR2 FQNEAQ (reference sequence). J was trimmed by 4 bases and V by 3 bases; bases with no gene match: 6. This CDR3 has 15 amino acids. This receptor was taken from a human donor in a cohort sampled during active COVID-19. The sample taken for sequencing was peripheral blood. This rearrangement joins TRBV7-9 to TRBJ2-1; TRBD2 aligns across 7 bases. The CDR3 spells CASSLMRTSYNEQFF. The CDR3 bases are TGTGCCAGCAGCTTGATGAGGACTAGTTACAATGAGCAGTTCTTC.